This T cell receptor (beta chain) appears in the sequencing data of a study of blood T cell repertoires in COVID-19. Study-level background: Material from acute and convalescent COVID-19 was sourced from the United States, Italy and Spain.

Per the study methods: Amplification with reference gene primers provided the estimates of nucleated cell counts. The table came from immunoSEQ multiplex PCR; TCRdb's copy has only in-frame clones and leaves some out. The DNA was the basis for D and trimming; V, J and clone size are from that table. The sample has under 200,000 clones, around 85% seen once. Germline CDR1 and CDR2: KGHSH and LQKENI. Trimming cost V 6 bases and J 8 bases, with 19 bases left between them. The CDR3 has 15 amino acids. V gene TRBV18 combines with J gene TRBJ1-4, with a tentative D call TRBD1 (5 bases). The sample consisted of peripheral blood. The source of this sequence is a woman over 75 with acute or convalescent COVID-19. The CDR3 sequence is CASSPGYGAGEKLFF. For the CDR3, the DNA is TGTGCCAGCTCGCCCGGTTACGGGGCGGGAGAAAAACTGTTTTTT.